This TCR beta chain emerged from a study of T cell responses to AZD1222 COVID-19 vaccine. Across the whole study: The analysis combined second doses at about 4 or about 12 weeks. Study results and caveats: As reported, nearly half of all spike-specific TCRs target variant regions that are unmutated. Donors were largely white British and mainly female; clonal diversity was possibly underestimated. Only six or seven AZD1222 recipients tested seropositive at baseline.

On this clone: What it binds is unknown.

Only in-frame clones appear in the TCRdb table, and some are missing; sequencing was by immunoSEQ multiplex PCR. The table lists about 180,000 clones, about 86% of them singletons. V lost 5 bases, J lost 3 bases, and 9 bases stayed unmatched. Germline V gene lookup returns CDR1 SGHVS and CDR2 FNYEAQ. The CDR3 has 15 amino acids. The starting material was peripheral blood, obtained on day 0 of AZD1222 vaccination. This sequence joins TRBV7-6 and TRBJ2-7, with 8 bases lining up with TRBD2. This TCR derives from an adult in good health. CDR3 sequence reads: CASSADGSGIYEQYF. CDR3 bases: TGTGCCAGCAGCGCCGATGGTAGCGGGATCTACGAGCAGTACTTC.